These T cell receptor beta chains were read from a single sample in a study of T cell responses to AZD1222 COVID-19 vaccine. TCRdb's copy holds only in-frame clones and misses some; the assay was immunoSEQ multiplex PCR. The sample yields about 120,000 clones, approximately 90% seen once. The sequencing used peripheral blood, collected on day 0 of AZD1222 vaccination. All receptors come from an adult in good health. Both conserved end residues are part of each CDR3. Fields, in order: clone size, J gene, D gene, V gene, CDR3 DNA, CDR3 protein. A D gene is named only where the DNA matches it firmly. The size entry is marked missing in some rows and otherwise reads once, few, many or a size class.

- TRBJ1-1 - TRBV14 TGTGCCAGCAGCCAAGTATATGGGGGCACTGAAGCTTTCTTT CASSQVYGGTEAFF
- TRBJ2-7 - TRBV23-1 TGCGCCAGCAGTCAATCGGGACGGGACTCCACGGGGCAGTACTTC CASSQSGRDSTGQYF
once TRBJ2-7 - TRBV6-5 TGTGCCAGCAGGGACCGAAACTACGAGCAGTACTTC CASRDRNYEQYF
- TRBJ1-3 TRBD1 TRBV4-1 TGCGCCAGCAGCCAGATGACAGGGCCCCCTGGAAACACCATATATTTT CASSQMTGPPGNTIYF
- TRBJ2-1 - TRBV5-1 TGCGCCAGCAGCTTGAGTCGAGGGAGCTCCTACAATGAGCAGTTCTTC CASSLSRGSSYNEQFF
few TRBJ2-7 TRBD2 TRBV18 TGTGCCAGCTCACCGGCGGTCGGGGGGAACGAGCAGTACTTC CASSPAVGGNEQYF
once TRBJ2-3 - TRBV5-1 TGCGCCAGCAGCTTGTCACTAGAAACAACAGATACGCAGTATTTT CASSLSLETTDTQYF
- TRBJ2-3 TRBD1 TRBV27 TGTGCCAGCAGTTTCTCGGGACAGAGCACAGATACGCAGTATTTT CASSFSGQSTDTQYF
- TRBJ1-5 TRBD1 TRBV7-3 TGTGCCAGCAGCTTAGAGGGACAGGGGGCTCGTTTTAGCAATCAGCCCCAGCATTTT CASSLEGQGARFSNQPQHF
- TRBJ2-2 - TRBV19 TGTGCCAGTAGTATAGCGGGACGGACGAACACCGGGGAGCTGTTTTTT CASSIAGRTNTGELFF
few TRBJ2-5 TRBD2 TRBV9 TGTGCCAGCAGCGTAGCCAGCGGGAGGGCTGAAGAGACCCAGTACTTC CASSVASGRAEETQYF
- TRBJ2-3 - TRBV9 TGTGCCAGCAGCGTAGCAGGGGGTCGGGCGGGGACAGATACGCAGTATTTT CASSVAGGRAGTDTQYF
- TRBJ1-6 TRBD1 TRBV6-2/TRBV6-3 TGTGCCAGCAGTTACACCCAGACAGGGTTGGCTTCACCCCTCCACTTT CASSYTQTGLASPLHF
- TRBJ2-5 - TRBV5-1 TGCGCCAGCAGCTTGGGGGGGGCCAGTGGGCCTCAAGAGACCCAGTACTTC CASSLGGASGPQETQYF
- TRBJ2-1 TRBD2 TRBV7-2 TGTGCCAGCAGCCGTGCGGGAGGCTCCTACAATGAGCAGTTCTTC CASSRAGGSYNEQFF
- TRBJ2-7 TRBD2 TRBV18 TGTGCCAGCTCACCACTTGGTCTAGCGGCCTACGAGCAGTACTTC CASSPLGLAAYEQYF
- TRBJ1-2 - TRBV4-1 TGCGCCAGCAGCCAAGGTTCAGAGAACTATGGCTACACCTTC CASSQGSENYGYTF
- TRBJ2-5 TRBD1 TRBV28 TGTGCCAGCAGTTCTACAGGGGGCGCGGAGACCCAGTACTTC CASSSTGGAETQYF
- TRBJ1-5 - TRBV24-1 TGTGCCACCAGTGATTGGGGGGTCAATCAGCCCCAGCATTTT CATSDWGVNQPQHF
- TRBJ2-5 - TRBV5-6 TGTGCCAGCAGCTTCACAGGGACAGAGACCCAGTACTTC CASSFTGTETQYF
- TRBJ2-1 - TRBV9 TGTGCCAGCAGCGTAGCGGCAGGGGTGGCCTACAATGAGCAGTTCTTC CASSVAAGVAYNEQFF
once TRBJ2-7 - TRBV19 TGTGCCAGTAGTCGGGACCCCTCTACCTACGAGCAGTACTTC CASSRDPSTYEQYF
- TRBJ2-1 TRBD1 TRBV11-3 TGTGCCAGCAGCTTAGAAGGGACAGAGAACAATGAGCAGTTCTTC CASSLEGTENNEQFF
- TRBJ2-5 - TRBV5-4 TGTGCCAGCAGCCGCAGAAACCGGGTGGAGACCCAGTACTTC CASSRRNRVETQYF
- TRBJ2-7 TRBD2 TRBV5-3 TGTGCCAGAAGCTTCGGGCGGGAGGGCCCCTACGAGCAGTACTTC CARSFGREGPYEQYF
few TRBJ1-1 - TRBV28 TGTGCCAGCAGTTCCGTGGGTACCAAGATGAACACTGAAGCTTTCTTT CASSSVGTKMNTEAFF
- TRBJ2-3 TRBD2 TRBV7-3 TGTGCCAGCAGCTTCGCTAGCGGGTCTGGCACAGATACGCAGTATTTT CASSFASGSGTDTQYF
- TRBJ1-3 - TRBV5-8 TGTGCCAGCAGCTTGACAGGCGGTACTGGAAACACCATATATTTT CASSLTGGTGNTIYF
once TRBJ1-1 TRBD1 TRBV10-3 TGTGCCATCAGTAAGGGAGGGGACAGCAACACTGAAGCTTTCTTT CAISKGGDSNTEAFF
- TRBJ1-2 - TRBV28 TGTGCCAGCAATGCCCGGGGGGGCGGATATGGCTACACCTTC CASNARGGGYGYTF
- TRBJ1-1 - TRBV28 TGTGCCAGCCGGGACCATGAGGACACTGAAGCTTTCTTT CASRDHEDTEAFF
few TRBJ1-2 - TRBV6-1 TGTGCCAGCAGTGACCACCCAGATGTTACAGGTGGTGGCTACACCTTC CASSDHPDVTGGGYTF
- TRBJ1-2 TRBD1 TRBV7-2 TGTGCCAGCAGCCCGGGACAGGGGTACACCTTC CASSPGQGYTF